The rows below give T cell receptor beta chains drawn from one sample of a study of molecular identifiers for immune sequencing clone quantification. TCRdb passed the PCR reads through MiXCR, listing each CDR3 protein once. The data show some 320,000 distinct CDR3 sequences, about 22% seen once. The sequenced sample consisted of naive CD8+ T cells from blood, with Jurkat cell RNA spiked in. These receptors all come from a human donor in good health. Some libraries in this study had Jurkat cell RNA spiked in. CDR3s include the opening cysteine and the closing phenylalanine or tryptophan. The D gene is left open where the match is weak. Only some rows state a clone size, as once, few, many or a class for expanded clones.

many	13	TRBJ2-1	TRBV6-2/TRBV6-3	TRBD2	TGTGCCAGCAGTTACGGGACTATCAATGAGCAGTTCTTC	CASSYGTINEQFF
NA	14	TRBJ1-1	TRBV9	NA	TGTGCCAGCAGCTCGGACATTATGGACACTGAAGCTTTCTTT	CASSSDIMDTEAFF
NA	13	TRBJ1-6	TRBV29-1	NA	TGCAGCGTTGAAGGTAATACGGGGCCTTCGTTCCACTTT	CSVEGNTGPSFHF
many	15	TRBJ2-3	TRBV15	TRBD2	TGTGCCACCAGCGAACCGACTAGCGGGAGAGATACGCAGTATTTT	CATSEPTSGRDTQYF
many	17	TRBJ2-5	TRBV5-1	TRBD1	TGCGCCAGCAGCGCAGCCTGGACAGGGATGTACCAAGAGACCCAGTACTTC	CASSAAWTGMYQETQYF
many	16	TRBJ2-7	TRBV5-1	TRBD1	TGCGCCAGCAGCTCTGAAGGACAGGGCTCTCCCTACGAGCAGTACTTC	CASSSEGQGSPYEQYF
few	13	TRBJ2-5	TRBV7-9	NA	TGTGCCAGCAGCCCAGGGGCTGTAGAGACCCAGTACTTC	CASSPGAVETQYF
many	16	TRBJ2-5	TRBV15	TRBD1	TGTGCCACCAGCAGACCCGGGACAGAGTCTCCGGAGACCCAGTACTTC	CATSRPGTESPETQYF
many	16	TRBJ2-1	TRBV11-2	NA	TGTGCCAGCAGCTTAGTGGTAGGGTCACTCTACAATGAGCAGTTCTTC	CASSLVVGSLYNEQFF
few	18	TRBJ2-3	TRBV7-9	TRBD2	TGTGCCAGCAGCTTAGAATGGACTAGCGGGGCCCAGGGGGATACGCAGTATTTT	CASSLEWTSGAQGDTQYF
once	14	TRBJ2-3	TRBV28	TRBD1	TGTGCCAGCTTACGACAGGGGCGCACAGGTACGCAGTATTTT	CASLRQGRTGTQYF
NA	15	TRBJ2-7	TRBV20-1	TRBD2	TGCAGTGCTAGAGATTTTGTAGCGGGGGGCTACGAGCAGTACTTC	CSARDFVAGGYEQYF
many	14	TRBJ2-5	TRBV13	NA	TGTGCCAGCAGCTTAACGGACAGACAAGAGACCCAGTACTTC	CASSLTDRQETQYF
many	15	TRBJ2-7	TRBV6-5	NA	TGTGCCAGCAGGAGACAGGACCATGAACCCTACGAGCAGTACTTC	CASRRQDHEPYEQYF
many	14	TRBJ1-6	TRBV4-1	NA	TGCGCCAGCAGCCAAGGTACGGGTTATTCACCCCTCCACTTT	CASSQGTGYSPLHF
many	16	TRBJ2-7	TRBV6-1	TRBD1	TGTGCCAGCAGTGTCGTCTTAGGGACAGGGGAGTACGAGCAGTACTTC	CASSVVLGTGEYEQYF
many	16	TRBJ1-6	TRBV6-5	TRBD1	TGTGCCAGCAGTCTGACAGGGAGCTCCTATAATTCACCCCTCCACTTT	CASSLTGSSYNSPLHF
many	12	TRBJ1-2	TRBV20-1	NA	TGCAGTGCTGGAGAGGGGGGATTGGGCTACACCTTC	CSAGEGGLGYTF
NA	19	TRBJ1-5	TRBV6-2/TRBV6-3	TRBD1	TGTGCCAGCAGTTACTATCCGGCAGGGGGTGTTTTTGTGAATCAGCCCCAGCATTTT	CASSYYPAGGVFVNQPQHF
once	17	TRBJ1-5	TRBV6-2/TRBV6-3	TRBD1	TGTGCCAGCAGTTACTCGACGGACAGGGGATCCCATCAGCCCCAGCATTTT	CASSYSTDRGSHQPQHF
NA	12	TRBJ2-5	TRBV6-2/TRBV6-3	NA	TGTGCCAGCAGTTACTTTGAGGGGACCCAGTACTTC	CASSYFEGTQYF
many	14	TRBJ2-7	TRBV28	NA	TGTGCCAGCAGTTTATATCTGGGGGCGGGTGAGCAGTACTTC	CASSLYLGAGEQYF
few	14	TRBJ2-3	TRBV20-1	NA	TGCAGTGCTAGAGACGGGAACAGTGTAGATACGCAGTATTTT	CSARDGNSVDTQYF
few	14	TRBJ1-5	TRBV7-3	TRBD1	TGTGCCAGCAGCCCTTCAGGGGGTTATCAGTCCCAGCATTTT	CASSPSGGYQSQHF
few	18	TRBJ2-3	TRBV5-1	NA	TGCGCCAGCAGCTACACCGCTCCGTTAGTGTCGAGCACAGATACGCAGTATTTT	CASSYTAPLVSSTDTQYF
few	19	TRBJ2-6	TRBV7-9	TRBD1	TGTGCCAGCAGCTTAGTTCGTACAGGGGCTTACTCTGGGGCCAACGCCCTGACTTTC	CASSLVRTGAYSGANALTF
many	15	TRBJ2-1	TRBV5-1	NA	TGCGCCAGCACCCTCACAGCGGTATCCTACAATGAGCAGTTCTTC	CASTLTAVSYNEQFF
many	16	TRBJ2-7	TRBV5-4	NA	TGTGCCAGCAGCTTGGCGAACGGGTTGAGCTCCTACGAGCAGTACTTC	CASSLANGLSSYEQYF
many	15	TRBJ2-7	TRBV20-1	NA	TGCAGTGCTAGAGATTTGGTAGCGAGCATCTACGAGCAGTACTTC	CSARDLVASIYEQYF
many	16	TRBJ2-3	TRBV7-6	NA	TGTGCCAGCAGCTTAGTGGGAGGACCCCCTCAAGATACGCAGTATTTT	CASSLVGGPPQDTQYF
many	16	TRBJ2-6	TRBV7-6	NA	TGTGCCAGCAGCAAACTGACACTCTCTGGGGCCAACGTCCTGACTTTC	CASSKLTLSGANVLTF
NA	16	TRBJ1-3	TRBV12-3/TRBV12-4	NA	TGTGCCAGCAGCTCTGATTCCATGAGCTCTGGAAACACCATATATTTT	CASSSDSMSSGNTIYF
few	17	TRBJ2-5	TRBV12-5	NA	TGTGCTAGTGGTTTGGACTCAACAGGGTCTTGGCAAGAGACCCAGTACTTC	CASGLDSTGSWQETQYF
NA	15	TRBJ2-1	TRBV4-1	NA	TGCGCCAGCAGCCTGACAACTGAGCGGTACAATGAGCAGTTCTTC	CASSLTTERYNEQFF
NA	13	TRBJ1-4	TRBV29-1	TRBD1	TGCAGCGTGGGAGGACAGGCTAATGAAAGACTGTTTTTT	CSVGGQANERLFF
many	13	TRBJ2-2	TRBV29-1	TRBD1	TGCAGCGTTTTGACAGGGTACACCGGGGAGCTGTTTTTT	CSVLTGYTGELFF
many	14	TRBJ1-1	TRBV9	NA	TGTGCCAGCAGCGTAGGCAAGGGACTCACTGAAGCTTTCTTT	CASSVGKGLTEAFF
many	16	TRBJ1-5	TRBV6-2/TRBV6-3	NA	TGTGCCAGCAGTTACTCGATCGGGGCCGGCAATCAGCCCCAGCATTTT	CASSYSIGAGNQPQHF
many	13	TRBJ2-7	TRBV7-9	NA	TGTGCCAGCAGCTTCCCCGGGGGCTACGAGCAGTACTTC	CASSFPGGYEQYF
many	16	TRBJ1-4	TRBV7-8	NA	TGTGCCAGCAGCTTCCACAGGGAGTTAACTAATGAAAAACTGTTTTTT	CASSFHRELTNEKLFF
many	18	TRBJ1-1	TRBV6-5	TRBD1	TGTGCCAGCAGGGACAGACAGGGGGCTTCTCCGGGGAACACTGAAGCTTTCTTT	CASRDRQGASPGNTEAFF
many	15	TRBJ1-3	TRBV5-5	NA	TGTGCCAGCAGTAAAACACCCGACTCTGGAAACACCATATATTTT	CASSKTPDSGNTIYF
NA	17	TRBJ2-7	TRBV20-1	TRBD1	TGCAGCAACCAGCACGAACTCCGGGACAGGGGCGTCTACGAGCAGTACTTC	CSNQHELRDRGVYEQYF
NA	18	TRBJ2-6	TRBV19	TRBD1	TGTGCCAGTAGTGCCGGGACAGGGTCCTTCTGGGGGGCCAACGTCCTGACTTTC	CASSAGTGSFWGANVLTF
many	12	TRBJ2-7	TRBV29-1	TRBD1	TGCAGCGTGCTGACAGGGGAGTACGAGCAGTACTTC	CSVLTGEYEQYF
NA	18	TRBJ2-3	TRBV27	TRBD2	TGTGCCAGCAGTTTAGAGTCTAGCGGGAGGGCAAGCACAGATGCGCAGTATTTT	CASSLESSGRASTDAQYF
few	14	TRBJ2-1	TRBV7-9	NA	TGTGCCTCTTCCCCGAGTGGAGTCGGGGGTGAGCAGTTCTTC	CASSPSGVGGEQFF
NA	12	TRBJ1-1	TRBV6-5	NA	TGTGCCAGCAGTTCCTCGGATAGAGAAGCTTTCTTT	CASSSSDREAFF
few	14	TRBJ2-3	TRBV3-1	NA	TGTGCCAGCAGCCAAGATGAAGGGCCAGATACGCAGTATTTT	CASSQDEGPDTQYF
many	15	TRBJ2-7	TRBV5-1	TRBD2	TGCGCCAGCAGCCCGGAGGGGACTAGCGGCTACGAGCAGTACTTC	CASSPEGTSGYEQYF
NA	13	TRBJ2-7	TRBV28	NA	TGTGCCGCCGAGGGGGGGGTTACCTACGAGCAGTACTTC	CAAEGGVTYEQYF
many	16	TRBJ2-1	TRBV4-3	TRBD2	TGCGCCAGCAGCCGATCCGGGACTACTACCTACAATGAGCAGTTCTTC	CASSRSGTTTYNEQFF
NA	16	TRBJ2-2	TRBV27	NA	TGTGCCAGCCATGACGGGGACCCCGAGGGCACCGGGGAGCTGTTTTTT	CASHDGDPEGTGELFF